This T cell receptor beta chain stems from a study of OX40 agonist ivuxolimab in advanced cancers. General notes on the study: Ivuxolimab was a fully human IgG2 agonistic monoclonal antibody targeting the costimulatory receptor OX40 (CD134). Intravenous ivuxolimab was administered to patients every 2 weeks at six dose levels: 0.01, 0.1, 0.3, 1.5, 3 and 10 mg/kg. Of the roughly 52 dose-escalation patients, hepatocellular carcinoma was present in around 20, melanoma in about 15, renal cell carcinoma in 9 and head and neck cancer in 9. A male proportion of about 79% and a mean age of 60 years, ranging from about 20 to 85, were recorded for the dose-escalation cohort. Prior anti-PD-1, anti-PD-L1 or anti-CTLA-4 therapy was permitted, and checkpoint inhibitors had been received by about 37% of dose-escalation patients. Partial responses were achieved by three dose-escalation patients, of whom one had hepatocellular carcinoma and two had cutaneous melanoma. The point of sequencing TCRbeta in the periphery was to test whether ivuxolimab changed TCR sequence diversity and drove clonal T-cell expansion. The paper covers the monotherapy dose-escalation part of the phase I ivuxolimab trial, which included N of about 50 patients.

Genomic DNA was isolated from the sorted cells so that the TCRbeta CDR3 region could be sequenced. The immunoSEQ Assay was used for sequencing of TCRbeta CDR3 regions. TCRdb provides this immuneACCESS table in a form limited to in-frame rearrangements. Some clones are lacking; in checked studies, under half of them reflect an unresolved V gene, and why the rest are absent is not known. This sample comprises roughly 42,000 clones, approximately 86% of them detected only once. The ten most abundant clones make up about 15% of the sample. Patients with autoimmune disease history or receiving systemic immunosuppression were excluded from the trial. Peripheral blood for TCR sequencing was drawn from every dose cohort at baseline, at cycle 4 day 1 and at cycle 7 day 1. The samples were taken from a phase I, first-in-human, multicenter, open-label dose-escalation trial of ivuxolimab. Adults with locally advanced or metastatic melanoma, renal cell carcinoma, hepatocellular carcinoma or head and neck squamous cell carcinoma were enrolled in the trial. Before TCR sequencing, CD4+ T cells and CD8+ T cells from peripheral blood were sorted into separate populations.

Summary of the overall study and its limitations: In partial responders in the 0.1-3.0 mg/kg groups, normalized peripheral clonal expansion was found to be among the lowest, especially among CD8+ T cells. Low levels of normalized T-cell clonal expansion were also seen in some patients who did not respond. After ivuxolimab, more expanded clones were found on average in CD8+ T cells than in CD4+ T cells. At doses of 0.1 to 3.0 mg/kg, clonal expansion of both CD4+ and CD8+ T cells in blood was seen between baseline and week 6. The antigen specificity of the clonally expanded peripheral T cells was not determined.

A word on this clone: Its antigen is unknown. Base qualities are not provided; no much larger clone lies one nucleotide away.

Spanning cysteine to valine, the CDR3 consists of 13 amino acids. Just CDR3 DNA is preserved here, 39 bases in frame from base 1. CDR1 and CDR2, per the germline V gene (reference sequence), are SEHNR and FQNEAQ. The trim is 4 bases for V and 7 bases for J, with a gap of 14 bases between the germline ends. The V gene is TRBV7-9 and the J gene is TRBJ2-7; a confident D gene designation cannot be given. The source of this sequence is an adult with an advanced solid tumor such as melanoma, head and neck, liver or kidney cancer. The sequencing used CD4+ or CD8+ T cells sorted from blood, collected in a trial of the OX40 agonist ivuxolimab. The CDR3 amino acid sequence is: CASSSGPLREQYV. The nucleotide sequence reads as follows: TGTGCCAGCAGCTCCGGGCCCCTGCGGGAGCAGTACGTC.